Below are 17 T cell receptor beta chains sequenced from a single sample in a study of cytomegalovirus exposure and HLA in healthy donors. The study ran its PCR with 60 Vbeta and 13 Jbeta primers. Some clones are missing from TCRdb's copy, which holds only in-frame ones; the method was immunoSEQ multiplex PCR. The top ten hold around 6.3% of the sample, which has over 130,000 clones, under 70% seen once. Sequenced: PBMCs. The receptors come from an older woman in good health and CMV-seronegative.

V gene TRBV10-3 combines with J gene TRBJ2-7; 14 bases are shared with TRBD2. The length of the CDR3 is 17 residues. Trimming at V came to 1 base and at J to 6 bases, leaving 8 bases not matched to a gene. Germline V lookup: CDR1 ENHRY, CDR2 SYGVKD. CDR3 loop: CAISEFPTSGRGGEQYF. CDR3 coding DNA: TGTGCCATCAGTGAGTTCCCGACTAGCGGGAGGGGAGGCGAGCAGTACTTC.

The gene calls are TRBV25-1 and TRBJ1-6; 11 bases fit TRBD1. Germline CDR1 MGHDK, CDR2 SYGVNS. The CDR3 totals 16 residues. V shed 6 bases, J shed 7 bases, and the junction held 8 bases outside the gene matches. The DNA of the CDR3 is TGTGCCAGCAGCTCGGACAGGGGGCTTCGCAATTCACCCCTCCACTTT. Its translation: CASSSDRGLRNSPLHF.

V and J are TRBV2 and TRBJ1-4, with no clear D. CDR3 length: 16 amino acids. The germline V gene has CDR1 SNHLY and CDR2 FYNNEI. The V and J ends lost 3 bases and 0 bases respectively, with 11 bases between them. As DNA, the CDR3 is TGTGCCAGCAGTGAGGCCAGACGGGCAACTAATGAAAAACTGTTTTTT. Its protein is CASSEARRATNEKLFF.

The CDR3 loop is CASSPPGQVLWEQYF. CDR3 sequence (DNA): TGTGCCAGCAGCCCGCCGGGACAGGTCCTTTGGGAGCAGTACTTC. The chain employs TRBV5-8 and TRBJ2-7, with 8 bases fitting TRBD1. CDR3 length: 15 residues. CDR1 SGHTS and CDR2 YDEGEE come from the germline V gene. Trimming took 4 bases from V and 7 from J; bases not matched to a gene: 13.

V gene TRBV28 combines with J gene TRBJ1-1, with 7 nucleotides matching TRBD1. Germline lookup yields CDR1 MDHEN and CDR2 SYDVKM. The CDR3 is 14 residues long. V shed 5 bases and J 5 bases; nucleotides not matched to a gene: 8. For the CDR3, the DNA is TGTGCCAGCAGTCAGACAGGGTTTAGGACTGAAGCTTTCTTT. Residues: CASSQTGFRTEAFF.

The J gene is TRBJ2-3, the V gene TRBV7-9; 13 bases agree with TRBD2. The CDR3 is 15 amino acids. With 6 bases clipped from V and 2 bases from J, the junction kept 2 bases outside the gene matches. From germline, CDR1 is SEHNR and CDR2 FQNEAQ (reference sequence). The CDR3 is CASRGTSGNTDTQYF. Written as DNA, the CDR3 is TGTGCCAGCAGGGGGACTAGCGGGAACACAGATACGCAGTATTTT.

This rearrangement joins TRBV7-9 to TRBJ2-2; D is ambiguous. Per germline, CDR1 SEHNR and CDR2 FQNEAQ (reference sequence). Trimming removed 7 bases at V and 7 bases at J, with 10 bases between. The CDR3 extends over 12 amino acids. In nucleotides, the CDR3 is TGTGCCAGCAACCGCGATGGCGGGGAGCTGTTTTTT. The encoded protein is CASNRDGGELFF.

The sample holds a few counts of this clone. V is TRBV5-1 and J is TRBJ2-1, with 13 positions matching TRBD2. The CDR3 extends over 14 amino acids. Germline trimming cut 5 bases from V and 6 bases from J; bases unmatched to any gene: 2. Germline CDR1 SGHRS, CDR2 YFSETQ. CDR3 DNA sequence: TGCGCCAGCAGTGGACTAGCGGGGGTCAATGAGCAGTTCTTC. Its translation: CASSGLAGVNEQFF.

The chain joins TRBV7-6 to TRBJ2-1; D perhaps matches TRBD2 (6 bases). Germline CDR1 is SGHVS and CDR2 is FNYEAQ. CDR3 length: 15 amino acids. Trimming left V 3 bases short and J 6 bases short, with 15 bases between. The CDR3, as DNA: TGTGCCAGCAGCTTGGGGACTCTCCTGATCAATGAGCAGTTCTTC. Amino acid sequence: CASSLGTLLINEQFF.

The rearrangement links TRBV19 to TRBJ2-2; 7 nucleotides match TRBD1. Germline V lookup: CDR1 LNHDA, CDR2 SQIVND (reference sequence). V was pared by 4 bases and J by 1 base, with 0 bases of the junction left unmatched. The CDR3 totals 14 residues. Here the CDR3 reads CASSRQGNTGELFF. CDR3 coding DNA: TGTGCCAGTAGTAGACAGGGGAACACCGGGGAGCTGTTTTTT.

This chain uses TRBV19 with TRBJ2-7; D possibly corresponds to TRBD1 (6 bases). With 3 bases removed from V and 3 bases from J, the gap between germline ends came to 9 bases. The CDR3 runs to 13 residues. Germline V lookup: CDR1 LNHDA, CDR2 SQIVND (reference sequence). CDR3 coding DNA: TGTGCCAGTAGTATTTGGGACAACTACGAGCAGTACTTC. Translating gives CASSIWDNYEQYF.

The chain recombines TRBV19 with TRBJ1-3; 7 bases agree with TRBD1. Germline V gives CDR1 LNHDA, CDR2 SQIVND (reference sequence). V trimming: 7 bases; J trimming: 0 bases; junction bases outside the gene matches: 9. The CDR3 consists of 16 residues. The CDR3 spells CASIGDRHHSGNTIYF. The DNA for the CDR3 is TGTGCCAGTATAGGGGACAGACACCACTCTGGAAACACCATATATTTT.

The CDR3: CASSSRLAPSTDTQYF. The CDR3 DNA follows: TGTGCCAGCAGCTCCCGACTAGCCCCTAGCACAGATACGCAGTATTTT. The chain combines TRBV7-2 with TRBJ2-3, with 7 bases identical to TRBD2. The CDR3 has 16 residues. Germline assignment: CDR1 SGHTA and CDR2 FQGNSA. V lost 4 bases to trimming and J lost 0 bases; unmatched junction nucleotides: 7.

J is TRBJ2-2 and V is TRBV12-5; possibly TRBD1 for D (5 bases). Germline CDR1 and CDR2: LGHNT and FRNRAP. The CDR3 contains 13 residues. V lost 8 bases, J lost 6 bases, and 13 bases lay in between. The CDR3 DNA is TGTGCTAGTTGGTGGGGCAGAGCCGGGGAGCTGTTTTTT. It specifies CASWWGRAGELFF.

This clone appeared a few times. V is TRBV7-9 and J is TRBJ1-1; D gene unclear. The CDR3 is 15 residues long. Germline CDR1 and CDR2: SEHNR and FQNEAQ (reference sequence). The V end lost 1 base, the J end lost 5 bases, and 14 bases lay between the germline ends. CDR3 nucleotide sequence: TGTGCCAGCAGCTTAGTCGGACTCCCGATGACTGAAGCTTTCTTT. Its protein product is CASSLVGLPMTEAFF.

The chain couples TRBV14 to TRBJ2-1; 8 nucleotides line up with TRBD2. Germline CDR1 reads SGHDN; CDR2 reads FVKESK. This CDR3 has 14 residues. J was trimmed by 5 bases and V by 4 bases; bases with no gene match: 4. CDR3 coding DNA: TGTGCCAGCAGCCGCGGGGGGTCGCACAATGAGCAGTTCTTC. This translates into CASSRGGSHNEQFF.

This clone was counted a few times. The chain couples TRBV7-9 to TRBJ1-4; D perhaps matches TRBD1 (5 bases). Trimming stripped 1 base from V and 8 bases from J, with 20 bases between. Germline loops: CDR1 SEHNR, CDR2 FQNEAQ (reference sequence). This CDR3 has 17 residues. CDR3 in amino acids: CASSLGTNNPRGEKLFF. DNA for the CDR3: TGTGCCAGCAGCTTAGGAACGAACAACCCACGGGGGGAAAAACTGTTTTTT.